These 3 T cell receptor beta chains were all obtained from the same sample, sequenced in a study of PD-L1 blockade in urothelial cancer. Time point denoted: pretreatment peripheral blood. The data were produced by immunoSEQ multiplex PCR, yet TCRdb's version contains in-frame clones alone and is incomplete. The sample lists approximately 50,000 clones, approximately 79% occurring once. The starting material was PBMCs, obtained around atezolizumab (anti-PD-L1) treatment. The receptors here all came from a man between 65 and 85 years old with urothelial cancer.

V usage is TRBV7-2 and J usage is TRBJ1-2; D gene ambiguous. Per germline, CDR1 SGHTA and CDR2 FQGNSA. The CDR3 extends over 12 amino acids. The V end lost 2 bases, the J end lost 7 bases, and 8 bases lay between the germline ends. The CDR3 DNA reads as TGTGCCAGCAGCTTACCCTCGTTTGGCTACACCTTC. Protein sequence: CASSLPSFGYTF.

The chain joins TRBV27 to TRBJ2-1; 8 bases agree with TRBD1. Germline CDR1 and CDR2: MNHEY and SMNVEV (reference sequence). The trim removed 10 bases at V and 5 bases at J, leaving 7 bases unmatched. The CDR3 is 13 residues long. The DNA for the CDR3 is TGTGCCACTTCGGACAGGGAGCACAATGAGCAGTTCTTC. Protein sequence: CATSDREHNEQFF.

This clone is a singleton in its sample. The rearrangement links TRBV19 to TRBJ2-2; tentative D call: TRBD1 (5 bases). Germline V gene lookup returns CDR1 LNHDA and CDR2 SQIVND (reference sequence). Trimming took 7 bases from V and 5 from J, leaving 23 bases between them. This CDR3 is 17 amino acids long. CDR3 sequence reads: CASKMSGHSGTTGELFF. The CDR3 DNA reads TGTGCCAGTAAGATGAGTGGACATTCCGGTACAACCGGGGAGCTGTTTTTT.